This entry is about one T cell receptor (beta chain). The antigen remains unidentified. This sample stems from a study of identical twins. Germline values: CDR1 SGHRS, CDR2 YFSETQ. The CDR3 is made up of 14 amino acids. Trimming took 7 bases from V and 1 from J; bases not matched to a gene: 7. cDNA carried unique molecular identifiers, and a universal primer site was added by template switching. One entry per CDR3 protein, called by TCRdb with MiXCR from the 5' RACE reads. Here the sample spans about 530,000 distinct CDR3 sequences, 20% to 25% being singletons. Study-level results: Invariant MAIT and iNKT cells are populations that could partly confound zero-insertion analyses. Abundant cord blood beta clonotypes carried fewer insertions; memory repertoires showed none.

These same records also appear under a second study, on yellow fever vaccine responses in identical twins. That study adds: A vaccine T cell response that seemed partly convergent and partly personalized was reported in twins.

The sample comprised CD4+ T cells sorted from blood. The clonotype originates from a woman aged 18-29 years in good health. This chain joins TRBV5-1 and TRBJ1-1; 7 nucleotides agree with TRBD1. CDR3 DNA sequence: TGCGCCAGCGGCAGGGGACAGAGGAACACTGAAGCTTTCTTT. Its protein product is CASGRGQRNTEAFF.